The 14 T cell receptor beta chains below were found in one sample sequenced in a study of stem cell transplantation in POMP-related autoinflammatory disease (dated by TCRdb to the early 2020s). Libraries were built with the immunoSEQ multiplex PCR assay. The table was pulled from immuneACCESS by TCRdb, which kept in-frame rearrangements only. Such tables lose some clones; where checked, under half of the loss comes from unresolved V genes, and the rest has no known cause. The sample yields some 68,000 clones; more than 75% were counted once. Of the sample, around 0.72% falls within the top ten clones. Read against the paper, the sample's time point label means: after hematopoietic stem cell transplant. The sample in question was CD4+ T cells from PBMCs, obtained after stem cell transplantation. The receptors derive from a human patient with POMP-related autoinflammation and immune dysregulation (PRAID). Following a transplant, some T cells may be graft donor cells, not patient cells.

The CDR3 region has the DNA TGCGCCAGCAGCTTGGACAGAAGGAACACCGGGGAGCTGTTTTTT. This encodes CASSLDRRNTGELFF. The chain uses TRBV5-1 and TRBJ2-2; D gene uncertain. Per the germline V gene, CDR1 is SGHRS and CDR2 is YFSETQ. Trimming cost V 0 bases and J 1 base, with 7 bases left between them. The CDR3 sequence is 15 residues long.

V gene TRBV10-2 combines with J gene TRBJ1-1, with a possible D match to TRBD1 (5 bases). The V and J ends lost 4 bases and 1 base respectively, with 7 bases between them. The V gene's germline CDR1 is WSHSY and CDR2 SAAADI. The CDR3 consists of 13 residues. The CDR3 sequence: CASSVGENTEAFF. The DNA for the CDR3 is TGCGCCAGCAGTGTGGGGGAGAACACTGAAGCTTTCTTT.

The genes are TRBV2 and TRBJ2-3, with 7 bases matching TRBD1. The CDR3 runs to 13 residues. Germline V gene data show CDR1 as SNHLY and CDR2 as FYNNEI. Losses at the gene ends were 8 bases for V and 3 bases for J; bases not matched to a gene: 5. CDR3 residues: CASARGLTDTQYF. The CDR3 nucleotides are TGTGCCAGCGCGAGGGGGCTTACAGATACGCAGTATTTT.

The J gene is TRBJ2-1, the V gene TRBV5-1; D tentatively reads TRBD1 or TRBD2 (6 bases each). CDR3 length: 15 residues. Germline V gene lookup returns CDR1 SGHRS and CDR2 YFSETQ. Deletions cut 1 base from V and 4 bases from J, with 12 bases between. The CDR3 is CASSLWGDTYNEQFF. In DNA, the CDR3 is TGCGCCAGCAGCTTGTGGGGGGACACTTACAATGAGCAGTTCTTC.

The CDR3, as DNA: TGTGCCAGCAGTACTCCGGGACTGCCCTCTGGAAACACCATATATTTT. Its translation is CASSTPGLPSGNTIYF. The chain couples TRBV6-6 to TRBJ1-3, with a possible D match to TRBD1 (5 bases). The CDR3 loop spans 16 amino acids. Trimming took off 5 bases at V and 0 bases at J, with 14 bases between the two ends. From germline, CDR1 is MNHNY and CDR2 SVGAGI (reference sequence).

The chain combines TRBV27 with TRBJ1-2, with 7 bases identical to TRBD1. V trimming: 6 bases; J trimming: 1 base; junction bases outside the gene matches: 17. Germline CDR1 and CDR2: MNHEY and SMNVEV (reference sequence). There are 18 residues in the CDR3. CDR3 in DNA: TGTGCCAGCAGACCAGTCCCAGGGGGGACTCGGGATAACTATGGCTACACCTTC. Translating gives CASRPVPGGTRDNYGYTF.

The chain's CDR3 is CASSPPGRNTEAFF. The CDR3, as DNA: TGTGCCAGCTCACCACCGGGCAGGAACACTGAAGCTTTCTTT. The chain recombines TRBV18 with TRBJ1-1, with unresolved D. CDR3 length: 14 residues. Per germline, CDR1 KGHSH and CDR2 LQKENI. V was cut by 0 bases and J by 1 base, with 6 bases left in between.

CDR3 loop: CAISPTATLSTDTQYF. The CDR3 coding sequence is TGTGCCATCAGTCCGACGGCTACCTTATCCACAGATACGCAGTATTTT. The V and J genes are TRBV10-3 and TRBJ2-3; D gene ambiguous. The CDR3 extends over 16 amino acids. Germline V gene lookup returns CDR1 ENHRY and CDR2 SYGVKD. Trimming cost V 5 bases and J 2 bases, with 17 bases left between them.

The chain joins TRBV20-1 to TRBJ2-5, with TRBD2 matching over 11 bases. The J segment lost 5 bases and the V segment lost 3 bases, leaving 8 bases of the junction unmatched. The CDR3 length is 15 residues. In germline, CDR1 is DFQATT, CDR2 SNEGSKA (reference sequence). CDR3 in amino acids: CSASSLAGGGETQYF. The DNA for the CDR3 is TGCAGTGCTAGTAGTCTAGCGGGAGGTGGGGAGACCCAGTACTTC.

The chain links TRBV28 to TRBJ2-5, with no clear D. The CDR3 is made up of 13 amino acids. Trimming shortened V by 5 bases and J by 7 bases, and 14 bases separated the two germline ends. CDR1 and CDR2 from the germline V gene are MDHEN and SYDVKM. CDR3 nucleotide sequence: TGTGCCAGCAGTAGGAGCCTACTGGGGACCCAGTACTTC. Its protein product is CASSRSLLGTQYF. Supplemented by reference TRBV28 and TRBJ2-5, the full variable domain reads DVKVTQSSRYLVKRTGEKVFLECVQDMDHENMFWYRQDPGLGLRLIYFSYDVKMKEKGDIPEGYSVSREKKERFSLILESASTNQTSMYLCASSRSLLGTQYFGPGTRLLVL.

The chain couples TRBV7-9 to TRBJ2-7, with a tentative D call TRBD2 (5 bases). This CDR3 is 13 amino acids long. Germline-derived CDR1 and CDR2 are SEHNR and FQNEAQ (reference sequence). Between the trimmed V and J ends, which lost 5 bases and 3 bases, there was a span of 11 bases. The DNA for the CDR3 is TGTGCCAGCAGCCAGGACGGGAACTACGAGCAGTACTTC. Its protein product is CASSQDGNYEQYF.

This CDR3 is CATSTSDTGELFF. The CDR3 nucleotides are TGTGCCACGTCAACTAGCGACACCGGGGAGCTGTTTTTT. The gene calls are TRBV10-3 and TRBJ2-2; 7 bases are shared with TRBD2. V lost 10 bases, J lost 3 bases, and 5 bases stayed unmatched. This CDR3 region has 13 residues. Germline-derived CDR1 and CDR2 are ENHRY and SYGVKD.

This clone was counted between two and nine times. V and J are TRBV19 and TRBJ1-2; 9 bases agree with TRBD1. J was trimmed by 3 bases and V by 8 bases; bases with no gene match: 16. This CDR3 region has 17 residues. Germline CDR1 LNHDA, CDR2 SQIVND (reference sequence). CDR3 nucleotide sequence: TGTGCCAGTTTCCGATTGCCGGGACAGGGCTTTGACTATGGCTACACCTTC. Its protein is CASFRLPGQGFDYGYTF.

CDR3 region: CASSPRDVQETQYF. DNA of the CDR3: TGTGCCAGCAGCCCGCGGGACGTCCAAGAGACCCAGTACTTC. This chain uses TRBV5-4 with TRBJ2-5; the D gene is possibly TRBD2 (6 bases). CDR1 SGHNT and CDR2 YYREEE come from the germline V gene (reference sequence). This CDR3 comprises 14 residues. The V gene lost 4 bases and the J gene lost 1 base, with 11 bases spanning the gap.